This T cell receptor beta chain was obtained from a study of cytomegalovirus exposure and HLA in healthy donors. Background on the study: Of the donors genotyped, approximately 400 in all, 75% to 85% fell in the Caucasian-associated ancestry cluster.

General study results and limits: Testing in vitro showed a few CMV-associated chains specific for CMV antigens. HLA-A and HLA-B allele assignments for most subjects were reportedly predicted accurately using TCR beta sequences.

Primers for the PCR totalled 60 Vbeta and 13 Jbeta. The protocol was immunoSEQ multiplex PCR, while the TCRdb copy is restricted to in-frame clones and leaves out a portion. The repertoire has tens of thousands of clones, almost 85% of them found once; the top ten carry under 2.5%. From germline, CDR1 is SGHRS and CDR2 YFSETQ. This CDR3 spans 12 amino acids. For this clone: Its specificity is unknown.

The sample taken for sequencing was PBMCs. The TCR originated in a man aged 18 to 29 in good health and CMV-seronegative. The rearrangement links TRBV5-1 to TRBJ2-5; D call uncertain. The J call may be mistaken, given a closer DNA end match to TRBJ2-7. CDR3 amino acids: CASSLDAYEQYF. The CDR3 nucleotides read TGCGCCAGCAGCTTGGACGCCTACGAGCAGTACTTC.